This TCR beta chain was retrieved from a study of blood T cell repertoires in COVID-19. Recruits, aged roughly 18 to 95 years, lived in under 25 US areas. Participant-given clinical history determined each cohort assignment. From germline, CDR1 is SGHRS and CDR2 YFSETQ. The length of the CDR3 is 16 residues. Trimming stripped 4 bases from V and 5 bases from J, with 21 bases between. Using immunoSEQ multiplex PCR, the repertoire was profiled, and TCRdb retains in-frame clones only, with some absent. Seen here are 150,000 to 200,000 clones, approximately 80% observed once, and the top ten hold approximately 5.3%.

V and J are TRBV5-1 and TRBJ1-1, with D unresolved. What was sequenced was PBMCs or T cells enriched from blood (not recorded which). The clonotype originates from a man in his sixties or seventies who had been exposed to COVID-19. Here the CDR3 DNA reads TGCGCCAGCAGCCCCCATTGGGAGTTAGCGCGAACTGAAGCTTTCTTT. It encodes CASSPHWELARTEAFF.